This section outlines one T cell receptor beta chain sequence together with its context. Its target is unknown. This entry belongs to a study of Ad26.COV2.S vaccination and SARS-CoV-2 variants. General observations from the study: Vaccine recipients surpassed placebo recipients in spike-specific TCR breadth.

Assay: immunoSEQ multiplex PCR; the TCRdb copy retains only in-frame clones and omits some. The sample gives some 500,000 clones, roughly 89% of which show up once; approximately 2.5% is in the top ten. As to treatment: roughly 20 received Ad26.COV2.S at low or high dose, single or two shots; five or six received placebo; per-sample allocation not given. Day 63 after the first vaccine or placebo injection was the time point for sampling. Trimming at V came to 9 bases and at J to 3 bases, leaving 3 bases not matched to a gene. There are 13 residues in the CDR3. The germline gives CDR1 KGHDR, CDR2 SFDVKD.

This chain joins TRBV24-1 and TRBJ2-2, with TRBD1 matching 7 bases. The source was peripheral blood, collected in a trial of Ad26.COV2.S vaccine versus placebo. The sequence derives from a person between 18 and 65 years old who received the Ad26.COV2.S COVID-19 vaccine or a placebo. The CDR3 region is CATRDSHTGELFF. DNA of the CDR3: TGTGCCACCCGGGACAGCCACACCGGGGAGCTGTTTTTT.